The present entry profiles one T cell receptor (beta chain) with its context. What it recognizes is unknown. A clone one base away is much larger, so this may be a read error. The source of the sample is a study of T cell repertoires in cytomegalovirus infection. Study at large: The authors used CMV epitopes that were HLA-C-restricted (recently identified) and HLA-B-restricted (well studied). Public TCR beta signatures indicated both CMV infection and matching HLA type. Study-wide results and caveats: HLA-C-restricted CMV-specific TCR beta clonotypes prevailed in the ex vivo response. The cumulative frequency of public TCR beta families distinguished individuals who carried CMV together with the relevant HLA.

TCRdb redid the calling of the reads with MiXCR, one entry per CDR3 protein. This table has approximately 150,000 distinct CDR3 sequences, roughly 20% appearing once. The receptor was isolated from a human donor in good health (CMV status not recorded). Some clones in this sample may be carry-over from other donors' samples. Sequences were derived from CD8+ T cells from cultured PBMCs, sampled from culture after CMV antigen stimulation.

The CDR3 is CARSPTGFVYNEQFF. The CDR3 DNA sequence: TGTGCCCGCAGTCCGACAGGGTTCGTTTACAATGAGCAGTTCTTC. The rearrangement joins TRBV6-2 or TRBV6-3 to TRBJ2-1; TRBD1 matches 7 bases. Germline V gene sequence: CDR1 MNHEY, CDR2 SVGEGT. CDR3 length: 15 residues.